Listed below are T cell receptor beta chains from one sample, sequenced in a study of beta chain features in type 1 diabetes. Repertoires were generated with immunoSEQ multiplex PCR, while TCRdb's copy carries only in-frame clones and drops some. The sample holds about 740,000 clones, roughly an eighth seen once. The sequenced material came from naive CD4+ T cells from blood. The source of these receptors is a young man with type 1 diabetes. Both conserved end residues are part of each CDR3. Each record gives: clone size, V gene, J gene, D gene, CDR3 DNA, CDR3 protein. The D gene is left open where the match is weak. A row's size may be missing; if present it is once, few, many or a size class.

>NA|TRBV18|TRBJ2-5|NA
TGTGCCAGCTCAGAGGGAAACCTCGGGACCCAGTACTTC
CASSEGNLGTQYF
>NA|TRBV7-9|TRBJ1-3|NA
TGTGCCAGCAGCTTAGCGGAAAGATCCTCTGGAAACACCATATATTTT
CASSLAERSSGNTIYF
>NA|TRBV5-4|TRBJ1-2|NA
TGTGCCAGCAGCTTGGAGGCAGGGAACTATGGCTACACCTTC
CASSLEAGNYGYTF
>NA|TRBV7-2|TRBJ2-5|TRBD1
TGTGCCAGCAGCCCTCGGACAGGGGTGGGAGAGACCCAGTACTTC
CASSPRTGVGETQYF
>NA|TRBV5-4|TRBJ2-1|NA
TGTGCCAGCAGCTTGGGCCCGGGCAATGAGCAGTTCTTC
CASSLGPGNEQFF
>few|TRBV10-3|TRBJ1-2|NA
TGTGCCATCAGTGAGGCTACCAACTATGGCTACACCTTC
CAISEATNYGYTF
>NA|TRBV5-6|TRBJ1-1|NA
TGTGCCAGCAGCTCCGTTCTTATGAACACTGAAGCTTTCTTT
CASSSVLMNTEAFF
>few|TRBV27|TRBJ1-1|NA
TGTGCCACCAAAATGGGGGAGACTGAAGCTTTCTTT
CATKMGETEAFF
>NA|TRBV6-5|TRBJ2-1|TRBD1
TGTGCCAGCCGCGCCATATCGACAGGGAACAATGAGCAGTTCTTC
CASRAISTGNNEQFF
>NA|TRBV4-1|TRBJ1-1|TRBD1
TGCGCCAGCAGCCAACTCCAAGCGACAGGGGGCTATGCGAACACTGAAGCTTTCTTT
CASSQLQATGGYANTEAFF
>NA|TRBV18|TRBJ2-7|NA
TGTGCCAGCTCACCGCGGACGGGGATCACCTACGAGCAGTACTTC
CASSPRTGITYEQYF
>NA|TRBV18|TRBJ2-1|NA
TGTGCCAGCTCACCACCTTCCGGGGGGCACCACAATGAGCAGTTCTTC
CASSPPSGGHHNEQFF
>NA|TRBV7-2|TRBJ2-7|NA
TGTGCCAGCAGCTCCAACCCCACGGTCCCCTACGAGCAGTACTTC
CASSSNPTVPYEQYF
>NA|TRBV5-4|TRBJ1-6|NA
TGTGCCAGCAGGTCGTGGGGGGAAAATTCACCCCTCCACTTT
CASRSWGENSPLHF
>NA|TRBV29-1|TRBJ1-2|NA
TGCAGCGGTTTACAGGGCGCTAACTATGGCTACACCTTC
CSGLQGANYGYTF
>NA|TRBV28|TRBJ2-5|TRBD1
TGTGCCAGCAGTGCACAGGGGTCACAAGAGACCCAGTACTTC
CASSAQGSQETQYF
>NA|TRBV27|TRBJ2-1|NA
TGTGCCACCCGGCAGGTTACCTACAATGAGCAGTTCTTC
CATRQVTYNEQFF
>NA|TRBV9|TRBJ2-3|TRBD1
TGTGCCAGCAGCGTAGGTGGTCAGGGGGTGGATACGCAGTATTTT
CASSVGGQGVDTQYF
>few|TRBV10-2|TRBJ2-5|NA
TGCGCCAGCAGTGAGAAGGGACCCAGGACGGCCCAGTACTTC
CASSEKGPRTAQYF
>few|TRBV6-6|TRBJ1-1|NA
TGTGCCAGCAGTTACGCCTTACGGGACACTGAAGCTTTCTTT
CASSYALRDTEAFF
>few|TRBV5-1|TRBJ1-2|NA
TGCGCCAGCAGCTTGAACTCGGACGGGCCCAACTATGGCTACACCTTC
CASSLNSDGPNYGYTF
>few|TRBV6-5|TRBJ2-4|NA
TGTGCCAGCAGTTCCAGGGGAGCCAAAAACATTCAGTACTTC
CASSSRGAKNIQYF
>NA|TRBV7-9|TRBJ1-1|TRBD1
TGTGCCAGCAGCCCCACGGGACAGGGGGCTTTCTTT
CASSPTGQGAFF
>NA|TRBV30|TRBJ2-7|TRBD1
TGTGCCTGGAGGGCCAAAGCTCGGGGACAGGGCTACGAGCAGTACTTC
CAWRAKARGQGYEQYF
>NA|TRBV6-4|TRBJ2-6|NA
TGTGCCAGCAGCGCCGGGGGGCAGTCTGGGGCCAACGTCCTGACTTTC
CASSAGGQSGANVLTF
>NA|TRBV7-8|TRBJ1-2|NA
TGTGCCAGCAGCTTATCACAGGACTATGGCTACACCTTC
CASSLSQDYGYTF
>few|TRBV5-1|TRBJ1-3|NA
TGCGCCAGCAGCTCCGGGTCCTCTGGAAACACCATATATTTT
CASSSGSSGNTIYF
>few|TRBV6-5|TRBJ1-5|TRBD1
TGTGCCAGCGCTTCAACAGGGGTTAACAATCAGCCCCAGCATTTT
CASASTGVNNQPQHF
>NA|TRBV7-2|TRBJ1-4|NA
TGTGCCAGCAGCTTAGTTGGGGGCTTCGATGAAAAACTGTTTTTT
CASSLVGGFDEKLFF
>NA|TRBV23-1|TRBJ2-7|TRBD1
TGCGCCAGCAGTCAATCGTGGGGACAGGGGTTATACGAGCAGTACTTC
CASSQSWGQGLYEQYF
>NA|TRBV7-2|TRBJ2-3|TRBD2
TGTGCCAGCAGCTCACCGCGGGGGGGCGGCACAGATACGCAGTATTTT
CASSSPRGGGTDTQYF
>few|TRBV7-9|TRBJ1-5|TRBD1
TGTGCCAGCAGCTTGACAGGGGTAGGACAGCCCCAGCATTTT
CASSLTGVGQPQHF
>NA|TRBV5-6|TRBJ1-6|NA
TGTGCCAGCAGCTTGCAGGGGAATTCACCCCTCCACTTT
CASSLQGNSPLHF
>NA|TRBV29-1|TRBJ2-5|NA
TGCAGCGTTGATGAAGTGGGGGAAGAGACCCAGTACTTC
CSVDEVGEETQYF
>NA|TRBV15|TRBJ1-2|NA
TGTGCCACCAGCAGAGATATAGCCGGCTACACCTTC
CATSRDIAGYTF
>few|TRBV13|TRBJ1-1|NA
TGTGCCAGCAGCTTAAGACTGGTGGGCACTGAAGCTTTCTTT
CASSLRLVGTEAFF
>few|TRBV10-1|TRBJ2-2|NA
TGCGCCAGCAGCACCACAGGGTTGACCGGGGAGCTGTTTTTT
CASSTTGLTGELFF
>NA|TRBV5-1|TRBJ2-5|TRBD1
TGCGCCAGCAGCCGACCCCAGGGGGAAGAGACCCAGTACTTC
CASSRPQGEETQYF
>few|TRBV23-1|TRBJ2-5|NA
TGCGCCAGCAGTCAAGGTGGTAAGGGCCCGCGGGGAGAGACCCAGTACTTC
CASSQGGKGPRGETQYF
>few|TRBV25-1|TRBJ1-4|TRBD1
TGTGCCAGCAGTCCCGGGACAGGGTCTTATGAAAAACTGTTTTTT
CASSPGTGSYEKLFF
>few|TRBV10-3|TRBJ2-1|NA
TGTGCCATCAGTGATCCTGGTAGGGATGAGCAGTTCTTC
CAISDPGRDEQFF
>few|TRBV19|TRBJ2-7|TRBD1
TGTGCCAGTAGAATTTCCGGGACAGGAGCCTACGAGCAGTACTTC
CASRISGTGAYEQYF
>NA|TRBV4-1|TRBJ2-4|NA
TGCGCCAGCAGCCCGCGGGGCTCCCAAAACATTCAGTACTTC
CASSPRGSQNIQYF
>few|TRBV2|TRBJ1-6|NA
TGTGCCAGCAGTGGGCAGGGACAAGATAATTCACCCCTCCACTTT
CASSGQGQDNSPLHF
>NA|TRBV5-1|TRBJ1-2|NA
TGCGCCAGCAAAAGCGGGATTAACTATGGCTACACCTTC
CASKSGINYGYTF
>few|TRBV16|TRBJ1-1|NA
TGTGCCAGCAGCCAATCGGCAGGGCTGAACACTGAAGCTTTCTTT
CASSQSAGLNTEAFF
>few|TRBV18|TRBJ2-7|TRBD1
TGTGCCAGCTCAGAGAAGCGCACAGGGGACTACGAGCAGTACTTC
CASSEKRTGDYEQYF
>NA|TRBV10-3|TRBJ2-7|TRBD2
TGTGCCATCAGTGAGGGAGGACTAGCGGGGAGCTCCTACGAGCAGTACTTC
CAISEGGLAGSSYEQYF
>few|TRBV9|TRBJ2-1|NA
TGTGCCAGCAGCTCACGTTGGGGGGGCGCCCCCAATGAGCAGTTCTTC
CASSSRWGGAPNEQFF